The 9 T cell receptor beta chains below all came from one sample that was sequenced in a study of prognosis after radiotherapy for stage I lung cancer. Genomic DNA provided the template from which TCR beta CDR3 was amplified by two-round multiplex PCR. First-round PCR, the initial amplification, used primers specific to each TRBV and TRBJ gene. A single record per CDR3 protein comes from TCRdb applying MiXCR to the multiplex PCR reads. The sample has 20,000 or so distinct CDR3 sequences; roughly 43% are singletons. The sample here was PBMCs, taken before or after stereotactic body radiation therapy (not recorded which). These receptor sequences come from a donor over 45 with non-small cell lung cancer.

The genes are TRBV7-2 and TRBJ2-7; D gene uncertain. Between the trimmed V and J ends, which lost 5 bases and 2 bases, there was a span of 13 bases. The CDR3 runs to 14 residues. The germline gives CDR1 SGHTA, CDR2 FQGNSA. CDR3 in amino acids: CASSTTGCPYEQYF. The CDR3 DNA reads as TGTGCCAGCAGCACGACTGGGTGCCCCTACGAGCAGTACTTC.

Details on this clonotype: A read error is possible here, since a much larger clone lies one base away. This likely comes from a read error, as the CDR3 has no conserved phenylalanine or tryptophan at its end. The rearrangement uses TRBV12-5 and TRBJ2-4; D is possibly TRBD1 (5 bases). The CDR3 contains 14 residues. The V gene's germline CDR1 is LGHNT and CDR2 FRNRAP. V gave up 4 bases and J gave up 6 bases, with 13 bases separating them. CDR3 amino acids: CASGSSQVTNIQYL. The CDR3 DNA follows: TGTGCTAGTGGTTCTTCACAGGTCACAAACATTCAGTACTTA.

This clonotype was detected many times. This chain joins TRBV5-1 and TRBJ2-2; no firm D call. Germline CDR1 reads SGHRS; CDR2 reads YFSETQ. The V and J ends lost 4 bases and 8 bases respectively, with 15 bases between them. The CDR3 has 14 amino acids. In DNA form, the CDR3 reads TGCGCCAGCAGCCCGACCACGGGTGGGGGGGAGCTGTTTTTT. Residues: CASSPTTGGGELFF.

This clonotype was recorded at least ten times. The V call is TRBV24-1, the J call TRBJ2-2, with a tentative D call TRBD1 (6 bases). CDR1 is KGHDR and CDR2 is SFDVKD in the germline V gene. Trimming shortened V by 8 bases and J by 4 bases, and 10 bases separated the two germline ends. CDR3 length equals 13 residues. In nucleotides, the CDR3 is TGTGCCACCAAGGGACACTCCACCGGGGAGCTGTTTTTT. Encoded protein: CATKGHSTGELFF.

A remark on this clonotype: It differs at one base from a far larger clone, so likely a read error. The chain joins TRBV28 to TRBJ1-1; the D gene is possibly TRBD1 (6 bases). The DNA end lines up better with TRBJ1-6; the J call may be wrong. Germline CDR1 MDHEN, CDR2 SYDVKM. The CDR3 extends over 15 amino acids. CDR3 sequence reads: CASSFGTRGDSPLHF. The CDR3 DNA is TGTGCCAGCAGTTTTGGGACGAGGGGGGACTCACCCCTCCACTTT.

The CDR3 is CASRGISCSGNTIYF. CDR3 in DNA: TGTGCCAGCCGGGGGATCTCCTGCTCTGGAAACACCATATATTTT. The chain combines TRBV7-3 with TRBJ1-3; perhaps TRBD1 as D (5 bases). Germline V gene lookup returns CDR1 SGHTA and CDR2 FQGTGA. CDR3 length: 15 residues. Between the trimmed V and J ends, which lost 8 bases and 0 bases, there was a span of 14 bases. Drawing the rest from reference TRBV7-3 and TRBJ1-3, the complete variable domain is GAGVSQTPSNKVTEKGKYVELRCDPISGHTALYWYRQSLGQGPEFLIYFQGTGAADDSGLPNDRFFAVRPEGSVSTLKIQRTERGDSAVYLCASRGISCSGNTIYFGEGSWLTVV.

Comments on this clonotype: A much larger clone lies one base from this, so it may be a read error. The chain recombines TRBV7-9 with TRBJ1-1; D is unresolved. The V gene lost 6 bases and the J gene lost 4 bases, with 15 bases spanning the gap. CDR1 SEHNR and CDR2 FQNEAQ come from the germline V gene (reference sequence). This CDR3 is built from 14 residues. CDR3 nucleotides: TGTGCCAGCAGTCGACGGGGTTCTGGCACTGAAGCTTTCTTT. Its translation: CASSRRGSGTEAFF.

J is TRBJ1-3 and V is TRBV7-9; no clear D gene. V gave up 7 bases and J gave up 0 bases, with 10 bases separating them. From germline, CDR1 is SEHNR and CDR2 FQNEAQ (reference sequence). This CDR3 spans 14 amino acids. DNA for the CDR3: TGTGCCAGCACCGAGATGAGCTCTGGAAACACCATATATTTT. Amino acids: CASTEMSSGNTIYF.

This clonotype rates as medium-sized. V gene TRBV7-2 combines with J gene TRBJ2-7; D gene ambiguous. The CDR3 totals 14 residues. Germline CDR1 reads SGHTA; CDR2 reads FQGNSA. V was trimmed by 5 bases and J by 4 bases, leaving 15 bases between them. The CDR3, as DNA: TGTGCCAGCAGCCCGAGTGGGTCACCATACGAGCAGTACTTC. Translating gives CASSPSGSPYEQYF.